The rows below give T cell receptor beta chains drawn from one sample of a study of blood T cell repertoires in COVID-19. Clones were sequenced by immunoSEQ multiplex PCR, and TCRdb holds only the in-frame ones, with some missing. Among around 140,000 clones listed, around 89% were seen once. The specimen sequenced was peripheral blood. These receptors were taken from a man between 60 and 75 years old with active or convalescent COVID-19. Both conserved end residues are part of each CDR3. The order of the fields is J gene, V gene, D gene, clone size, CDR3 DNA, CDR3 protein. The D gene is left open where the match is weak. Only part of the rows carry a size: once, few, many, or a class if the clone is expanded.

>TRBJ2-3|TRBV5-1|-|-
TGCGCCAGCAGCTTCCAGGCGGCGGGCCCCACAGATACGCAGTATTTT
CASSFQAAGPTDTQYF
>TRBJ1-6|TRBV5-1|TRBD1|-
TGCGCCAGCAGCCCGACGACAGGGGGCAATTCACCCCTCCACTTT
CASSPTTGGNSPLHF
>TRBJ1-6|TRBV7-9|TRBD1|-
TGTGCCAGCAGCTGGACAGGAAGCCTTTCACCCCTCCACTTT
CASSWTGSLSPLHF
>TRBJ2-3|TRBV5-6|TRBD2|once
TGTGCCAGCAGCTCGCTAGCGGGCGGCAGTACAGATACGCAGTATTTT
CASSSLAGGSTDTQYF
>TRBJ2-1|TRBV7-2|-|-
TGTGCCAGCAGCGCCGCCCGGGTCGTCTACAATGAGCAGTTCTTC
CASSAARVVYNEQFF
>TRBJ2-6|TRBV21-1|-|-
TGTGCCAGCAGCGGCATCGGGACTGGGGCCAACGTCCTGACTTTC
CASSGIGTGANVLTF
>TRBJ2-2|TRBV28|TRBD2|-
TGTGCCAGCAGTACCGCGGGGAGGGACGGGGAGCTGTTTTTT
CASSTAGRDGELFF
>TRBJ2-3|TRBV5-6|-|-
TGTGCCAGCAGCTTGACACCCACAGGCACAGATACGCAGTATTTT
CASSLTPTGTDTQYF
>TRBJ1-4|TRBV10-3|TRBD1|-
TGTGCCATCGGACAGGGGGCGAATGAAAAACTGTTTTTT
CAIGQGANEKLFF
>TRBJ1-2|TRBV2|TRBD1|-
TGTGCCAGCAGCGCGACAGGGTTAGAGGGCTACACCTTC
CASSATGLEGYTF
>TRBJ2-3|TRBV6-1|-|once
TGTGCCAGCAGTGAATATGAGAACACAGATACGCAGTATTTT
CASSEYENTDTQYF
>TRBJ2-5|TRBV27|-|-
TGTGCCAGCAGTTCCCTGACTAGAGAGGTCCAGTACTTC
CASSSLTREVQYF
>TRBJ2-7|TRBV30|TRBD2|-
TGTGCCTGGAGGCGGGAGGCACAATACGAGCAGTACTTC
CAWRREAQYEQYF
>TRBJ2-3|TRBV6-4|-|once
TGTGCCAGCAGTGACGAGTCCGCGATCACAGATACGCAGTATTTT
CASSDESAITDTQYF
>TRBJ1-2|TRBV18|-|-
TGTGCCAGTTCGCTACAGGGTCGAGGCTACACCTTC
CASSLQGRGYTF
>TRBJ1-5|TRBV7-2|-|-
TGTGCCAGCGGTTGGGGGGATCAGCCCCAGCATTTT
CASGWGDQPQHF
>TRBJ1-1|TRBV6-2/TRBV6-3|-|many
TGTGCCAGCAGTTACAGAGGGAGCACTGAAGCTTTCTTT
CASSYRGSTEAFF
>TRBJ1-2|TRBV29-1|-|-
TGCAGCGTTGAAGATTATGATGGCTACACCTTC
CSVEDYDGYTF
>TRBJ2-1|TRBV7-2|-|-
TGTGCCAGCAGCCTGGACTCTAACAATGAGCAGTTCTTC
CASSLDSNNEQFF
>TRBJ2-5|TRBV11-2|TRBD2|once
TGTGCCAGCAGCTCCCCCAGCGGGGTCCAAGAGACCCAGTACTTC
CASSSPSGVQETQYF
>TRBJ1-2|TRBV28|TRBD1|once
TGTGCCAGCAGTTTAGAGGGGGACAGGGGAAAGTTGAGGGGCTACACCTTC
CASSLEGDRGKLRGYTF
>TRBJ2-2|TRBV6-6|-|-
TGTGCCAGCCACCTGGAGGGGAACACCGGGGAGCTGTTTTTT
CASHLEGNTGELFF
>TRBJ2-5|TRBV29-1|TRBD2|-
TGCAGCGTCCCAACCAAGGCGGGGGGGTTTGTAGAGACCCAGTACTTC
CSVPTKAGGFVETQYF
>TRBJ2-1|TRBV2|-|-
TGTGCCACCAACAGGCAAAGCTCCTACAATGAGCAGTTCTTC
CATNRQSSYNEQFF
>TRBJ2-1|TRBV24-1|TRBD1|-
TGTGCCACCAGTGATCCACACCACCACGGACAGGGGACCGCCTATGAGCAGTTCTTC
CATSDPHHHGQGTAYEQFF
>TRBJ1-3|TRBV3-1/TRBV3-2|-|-
TGTGCCAGCAGCCAAACCAGGGCCGGAAACACCATATATTTT
CASSQTRAGNTIYF
>TRBJ1-4|TRBV6-1|-|-
TGTGCCAGCAGTTTGGGACTAACTAATGAAAAACTGTTTTTT
CASSLGLTNEKLFF
>TRBJ1-2|TRBV28|-|-
TGTGCCAGCACCCCGAGCGAAGACTATGGCTACACCTTC
CASTPSEDYGYTF
>TRBJ1-6|TRBV13|-|-
TGTGCCAGCTACCTCGGGGGGAGCACCTATAATTCACCCCTCCACTTT
CASYLGGSTYNSPLHF
>TRBJ2-2|TRBV6-2/TRBV6-3|-|-
TGTGCCAGCAGTAAAGACAGGCGCACCGGGGAGCTGTTTTTT
CASSKDRRTGELFF
>TRBJ2-1|TRBV1|-|-
TGCACCAGCAGCTCGGTCAGGGGCTCCTACAATGAGCAGTTCTTC
CTSSSVRGSYNEQFF
>TRBJ1-5|TRBV19|TRBD1|-
TGTGCCAGTAGAAGCCGGGACAGGGGGCAAAGTGGCAATCAGCCCCAGCATTTT
CASRSRDRGQSGNQPQHF
>TRBJ1-2|TRBV29-1|-|-
TGCAGCGTACAGGGAAGGGCCTATGGCTACACCTTC
CSVQGRAYGYTF
>TRBJ2-3|TRBV6-2/TRBV6-3|TRBD2|-
TGTGCCAGCAGTTACTCGACGCTAGCGGGGGCCCTACCTAGCACAGATACGCAGTATTTT
CASSYSTLAGALPSTDTQYF
>TRBJ2-5|TRBV7-2|TRBD2|-
TGTGCCAGCAGCCCGGGGACTAGCGGGAGAGTGGGGGAGACCCAGTACTTC
CASSPGTSGRVGETQYF
>TRBJ2-1|TRBV19|-|-
TGTGCCAGTAGTCCCGTTGGCGGGCGAGAGCAGTTCTTC
CASSPVGGREQFF
>TRBJ1-5|TRBV15|-|-
TGTGCCACCAGCAGAGATCCCTATAGCAATCAGCCCCAGCATTTT
CATSRDPYSNQPQHF
>TRBJ1-5|TRBV5-3|TRBD1|-
TGTGCCAGAAGCCTGGGACAGGGAAAGGACGTCGGCAATCAGCCCCAGCATTTT
CARSLGQGKDVGNQPQHF
>TRBJ2-6|TRBV5-1|TRBD2|-
TGCGCCAGCAGCTTGGCCATGGGTGAAGGGCGGGGGGTCTCTGGGGCCAACGTCCTGACTTTC
CASSLAMGEGRGVSGANVLTF
>TRBJ2-1|TRBV3-1/TRBV3-2|TRBD2|-
TGTGCCAGCAGCCAAGGGGGACTAGCGGGATTCAATGAGCAGTTCTTC
CASSQGGLAGFNEQFF
>TRBJ2-7|TRBV15|TRBD1|once
TGTGCCACCAGCAGAGATCTCGGGACAGGGGGCGAGCAGTACTTC
CATSRDLGTGGEQYF
>TRBJ1-5|TRBV6-5|-|once
TGTGCCAGCAGTTTAAGGGGTTATAGCAATCAGCCCCAGCATTTT
CASSLRGYSNQPQHF
>TRBJ1-1|TRBV6-2/TRBV6-3|-|-
TGTGCCAGCAGTTACTGGGCTCTTGAAGCTTTCTTT
CASSYWALEAFF
>TRBJ1-5|TRBV19|TRBD1|-
TGTGCCAGTAGGGGACAGGGGCGTAACAATCAGCCCCAGCATTTT
CASRGQGRNNQPQHF
>TRBJ2-1|TRBV19|TRBD2|-
TGTGCCAGTAGTCCATTTAGCGGGATCGGCAGCCTGTTCTTC
CASSPFSGIGSLFF
>TRBJ1-2|TRBV28|-|-
TGTGCCAGCAGTTTTCATGAGAACTATGGCTACACCTTC
CASSFHENYGYTF
>TRBJ2-7|TRBV5-1|TRBD1|-
TGCGCCAGCAGCTTGACCGGGACAGGGTTCTACGAGCAGTACTTC
CASSLTGTGFYEQYF
>TRBJ2-3|TRBV9|TRBD2|-
TGTGCCAGCAGCCCCTCCATCGGGGGGGGCACAGATACGCAGTATTTT
CASSPSIGGGTDTQYF
>TRBJ2-3|TRBV5-4|TRBD2|-
TGTGCCAGCAGCTTGGAGCGGGGGGGCCGGTCAGATACGCAGTATTTT
CASSLERGGRSDTQYF
>TRBJ1-1|TRBV9|TRBD1|-
TGTGCCAGCAGCTTCCGGGACAGGGAAGGCACTGAAGCTTTCTTT
CASSFRDREGTEAFF
>TRBJ2-7|TRBV6-2/TRBV6-3|TRBD2|-
TGTGCCAGCAGTCGCCACGGACTAGCGGACTACGAGCAGTACTTC
CASSRHGLADYEQYF
>TRBJ2-2|TRBV7-2|-|-
TGTGCCAGCAGCTTAGGTCCCGCAGGGGCCACCGGGGAGCTGTTTTTT
CASSLGPAGATGELFF
>TRBJ2-7|TRBV4-1|-|-
TGCGCCAGCAGCCAAGGGGTCGGGGCCTACGAGCAGTACTTC
CASSQGVGAYEQYF